The 24 T cell receptor beta chains given below trace back to one sample, sequenced in a study of cytotoxic CD8 clonotypes in ibrutinib-treated CLL. Sequencing was performed with immunoSEQ multiplex PCR; in TCRdb, only in-frame clones are kept and a portion is missing. The data contain approximately 340,000 clones, about 64% of them singletons. Here the sequenced sample was PBMCs, taken after 36 months of ibrutinib treatment. The receptors were gathered from a human donor with chronic lymphocytic leukemia.

This clone was observed many times. This chain links TRBV28 with TRBJ1-2; the D gene is possibly TRBD1 (5 bases). The CDR3 loop spans 12 amino acids. With 3 bases removed from V and 4 bases from J, the gap between germline ends came to 6 bases. Germline V gene lookup returns CDR1 MDHEN and CDR2 SYDVKM. CDR3 nucleotide sequence: TGTGCCAGCAGTTTCCAGGGCTATGGCTACACCTTC. Translated: CASSFQGYGYTF.

The gene calls are TRBV7-2 and TRBJ2-3; 7 nucleotides line up with TRBD2. J lost 6 bases, V lost 1 base, and 4 bases had no gene match. The CDR3 loop spans 14 amino acids. Per the germline V gene, CDR1 is SGHTA and CDR2 is FQGNSA. The CDR3 loop is CASSLGLAADTQYF. The DNA for the CDR3 is TGTGCCAGCAGCTTAGGGCTAGCGGCGGATACGCAGTATTTT.

The V call is TRBV4-1, the J call TRBJ2-1, with 7 bases lining up with TRBD1. The CDR3 covers 16 residues. In germline, CDR1 is MGHRA, CDR2 YSYEKL. The V gene end was trimmed by 5 bases and the J gene end by 6 bases; junction bases not matched to a gene: 13. The CDR3 coding sequence is TGCGCCAGCAGCAATTCTTACAGGGGCTCCGGCAATGAGCAGTTCTTC. This sequence encodes CASSNSYRGSGNEQFF.

The chain joins TRBV2 to TRBJ2-7, with D uncertain. Germline assignment: CDR1 SNHLY and CDR2 FYNNEI. V gave up 7 bases and J gave up 6 bases, with 13 bases separating them. The CDR3 totals 12 residues. The CDR3 region is CASIGSSLEQYF. The CDR3 bases are TGTGCCAGCATTGGCTCTTCCCTCGAGCAGTACTTC.

The V gene is TRBV7-9, the J gene TRBJ1-3; D may be TRBD1 (5 bases). V lost 1 base and J lost 6, with 10 bases in between. Germline V CDR1 and CDR2: SEHNR, FQNEAQ (reference sequence). This CDR3 has 14 amino acids. The CDR3 sequence is CASSLVSGQNTIYF. In nucleotides, the CDR3 is TGTGCCAGCAGCTTAGTCTCAGGGCAAAACACCATATATTTT.

J is TRBJ2-7 and V is TRBV5-4; 7 bases are a match to TRBD1. After removal of 4 bases from V and 3 bases from J, the junction contained 7 bases not matched to a gene. This CDR3 region has 14 residues. The V gene's germline CDR1 is SGHNT and CDR2 YYREEE (reference sequence). For the CDR3, the DNA is TGTGCCAGCAGCCCGGACAGGCCTTACTACGAGCAGTACTTC. It codes for CASSPDRPYYEQYF.

The rearrangement links TRBV18 to TRBJ1-5; D is undetermined. In germline, CDR1 is KGHSH, CDR2 LQKENI. V was cut by 4 bases and J by 5 bases, with 12 bases left in between. The CDR3 has 14 amino acids. The CDR3 reads CASSQSNRDQPQHF. The DNA for the CDR3 is TGTGCCAGCTCACAGTCCAATAGGGATCAGCCCCAGCATTTT.

J is TRBJ2-1 and V is TRBV27; D might be TRBD1 or TRBD2, each matching 5 bases. The CDR3 totals 13 residues. Germline V lookup: CDR1 MNHEY, CDR2 SMNVEV (reference sequence). V lost 0 bases and J 8 bases, leaving 8 bases between the germline ends. CDR3 in DNA: TGTGCCAGCAGTTTATCGGGGGATTATGAGCAGTTCTTC. Its translation is CASSLSGDYEQFF.

This clone occurred a few times. The rearrangement links TRBV5-1 to TRBJ2-7; D is possibly TRBD1 or TRBD2 (6 bases each). Trimming removed 1 base at V and 1 base at J, with 12 bases between. Looked up from germline, CDR1 is SGHRS and CDR2 is YFSETQ. The CDR3 covers 15 residues. The DNA of the CDR3 is TGCGCCAGCAGCTTGTGGGGGGCCCTGTCCTACGAGCAGTACTTC. Protein sequence: CASSLWGALSYEQYF.

The J gene is TRBJ2-1, the V gene TRBV5-1; 7 bases map to TRBD1. The CDR3 is made up of 16 amino acids. Germline CDR1 SGHRS, CDR2 YFSETQ. Trimming at V came to 1 base and at J to 6 bases, leaving 10 bases not matched to a gene. This chain's CDR3 is CASSLPLTGPGNEQFF. In DNA, the CDR3 is TGCGCCAGCAGCTTGCCGCTGACAGGGCCGGGCAATGAGCAGTTCTTC.

The J gene is TRBJ2-1, the V gene TRBV7-9; TRBD2 agrees at 8 bases. The trim removed 7 bases at V and 5 bases at J, leaving 13 bases unmatched. Per the germline V gene, CDR1 is SEHNR and CDR2 is FQNEAQ (reference sequence). The CDR3 contains 16 residues. CDR3 in DNA: TGTGCCAGCAACCAAGTTGCGGGAGGCCCCCACAATGAGCAGTTCTTC. Protein product: CASNQVAGGPHNEQFF.

The genes are TRBV9 and TRBJ2-5; D unclear. With 0 bases removed from V and 2 bases from J, the gap between germline ends came to 8 bases. Germline CDR1 SGDLS, CDR2 YYNGEE. The CDR3 contains 14 residues. The CDR3 DNA follows: TGTGCCAGCAGCGTAGGGTCAGGACAAGAGACCCAGTACTTC. It encodes CASSVGSGQETQYF.

The rearrangement uses TRBV5-1 and TRBJ2-1; possibly TRBD2 for D (5 bases). The CDR3 is made up of 16 amino acids. From germline, CDR1 is SGHRS and CDR2 YFSETQ. V dropped 1 base and J dropped 0 bases, with 11 bases sitting between them. The CDR3 reads CASSLRAGLSYNEQFF. For the CDR3, the DNA is TGCGCCAGCAGCTTGCGCGCGGGTCTCTCCTACAATGAGCAGTTCTTC.

The chain joins TRBV5-1 to TRBJ2-3, with D tentatively TRBD1 (6 bases). The CDR3 covers 14 residues. Germline CDR1 and CDR2: SGHRS and YFSETQ. With 7 bases removed from V and 3 bases from J, the gap between germline ends came to 15 bases. CDR3 protein: CASCKSGVTDTQYF. The CDR3 bases are TGCGCCAGCTGCAAATCAGGGGTTACAGATACGCAGTATTTT.

The chain carries TRBV11-2 and TRBJ2-3, with D perhaps matching TRBD1 or TRBD2 (7 bases each). The germline CDR1 and CDR2 sequences are SGHAT and FQNNGV. V was cut by 5 bases and J by 2 bases, with 23 bases left in between. This CDR3 is built from 18 residues. Here the CDR3 DNA reads TGTGCCAGCAGCAACCCCGGGGAGGGGGCGTACATCACAGATACGCAGTATTTT. Translation gives CASSNPGEGAYITDTQYF.

The chain links TRBV18 to TRBJ2-1; 7 positions match TRBD1. In germline, CDR1 is KGHSH, CDR2 LQKENI. V lost 0 bases, J lost 0 bases, and 2 bases stayed unmatched. CDR3 size: 16 residues. The CDR3 loop is CASSPPGTVSYNEQFF. DNA for the CDR3: TGTGCCAGCTCACCACCGGGGACAGTCTCCTACAATGAGCAGTTCTTC.

V is TRBV15 and J is TRBJ2-7; maybe TRBD1 (6 bases). The CDR3 loop spans 14 amino acids. V lost 0 bases, J lost 3 bases, and 9 bases lay in between. CDR1 and CDR2 (germline): LNHNV, YYDKDF (reference sequence). CDR3 coding DNA: TGTGCCACCAGCAGAGATCCAGGGGACTACGAGCAGTACTTC. It encodes CATSRDPGDYEQYF.

This clone was detected a few times. The genes are TRBV10-3 and TRBJ1-6, with TRBD1 matching 9 bases. This CDR3 region has 17 residues. Trimming removed 3 bases from V and 1 base from J; junction bases left unmatched: 4. Per the germline V gene, CDR1 is ENHRY and CDR2 is SYGVKD. The CDR3: CAISEGTGTSYNSPLHF. CDR3 sequence (DNA): TGTGCCATCAGTGAAGGGACAGGGACTTCCTATAATTCACCCCTCCACTTT.

V and J are TRBV6-1 and TRBJ2-7; tentatively, D is TRBD1 (5 bases). Deletions cut 6 bases from V and 6 bases from J, with 12 bases between. The CDR3 sequence is 12 residues long. Germline values: CDR1 MNHNS, CDR2 SASEGT. CDR3 sequence reads: CASRTALFEQYF. The CDR3 DNA follows: TGTGCCAGCAGGACAGCCCTCTTCGAGCAGTACTTC.

The chain couples TRBV7-6 to TRBJ1-1; no clear D. Trimming left V 3 bases short and J 4 bases short, with 12 bases between. There are 14 residues in the CDR3. The germline gives CDR1 SGHVS, CDR2 FNYEAQ. The CDR3 DNA sequence: TGTGCCAGCAGCTTGGGTCCCAGTGGCACTGAAGCTTTCTTT. It codes for CASSLGPSGTEAFF.

The chain employs TRBV2 and TRBJ2-7; tentative D call: TRBD2 (6 bases). With 8 bases removed from V and 4 bases from J, the gap between germline ends came to 9 bases. Germline V gene lookup returns CDR1 SNHLY and CDR2 FYNNEI. The CDR3 is made up of 11 amino acids. CDR3 sequence reads: CASLEGYEQYF. The CDR3 DNA is TGTGCCAGCCTGGAGGGATACGAGCAGTACTTC.

This rearrangement joins TRBV2 to TRBJ1-5; D may be TRBD1 (5 bases). CDR3 size: 15 residues. Germline lookup yields CDR1 SNHLY and CDR2 FYNNEI. V was trimmed by 7 bases and J by 0 bases, leaving 13 bases between them. CDR3 amino acids: CASTKARASNQPQHF. CDR3 sequence (DNA): TGTGCCAGCACTAAGGCCAGGGCTAGCAATCAGCCCCAGCATTTT.

V and J are TRBV25-1 and TRBJ2-1; no reliable D call. Deletions cut 4 bases from V and 4 bases from J, with 8 bases between. Germline assignment: CDR1 MGHDK and CDR2 SYGVNS. The CDR3 is 13 residues long. The CDR3 DNA sequence: TGTGCCAGCAGTGTTAAGCTTTACAATGAGCAGTTCTTC. It codes for CASSVKLYNEQFF. Complete variable domain (other parts from reference TRBV25-1 and TRBJ2-1): EADIYQTPRYLVIGTGKKITLECSQTMGHDKMYWYQQDPGMELHLIHYSYGVNSTEKGDLSSESTVSRIRTEHFPLTLESARPSHTSQYLCASSVKLYNEQFFGPGTRLTVL.

V is TRBV18 and J is TRBJ2-5, with D perhaps being TRBD1 or TRBD2 (5 bases each). The V and J ends lost 0 bases and 3 bases respectively, with 8 bases between them. This CDR3 has 14 amino acids. Per the germline V gene, CDR1 is KGHSH and CDR2 is LQKENI. This CDR3 reads CASSPPGVKETQYF. In DNA form, the CDR3 reads TGTGCCAGCTCACCACCGGGGGTGAAAGAGACCCAGTACTTC. Complete variable domain (other parts from reference TRBV18 and TRBJ2-5): NAGVMQNPRHLVRRRGQEARLRCSPMKGHSHVYWYRQLPEEGLKFMVYLQKENIIDESGMPKERFSAEFPKEGPSILRIQQVVRGDSAAYFCASSPPGVKETQYFGPGTRLLVL.